The clone carrying this T cell receptor beta chain has a count of ten or more. No antigen is known for it. This sample is drawn from a study of CD8 T cells in ankylosing spondylitis. V was clipped by 4 bases and J by 4 bases; unmatched bases: 11. Germline lookup yields CDR1 SGHKS and CDR2 YYEKEE (reference sequence). The CDR3 sequence is 16 residues long. By quantitative 5'-RACE with molecular barcodes, the TCR beta libraries were made. TCRdb passed the 5' RACE reads through MiXCR, listing each CDR3 protein once. The table lists about 500,000 distinct CDR3 sequences, approximately 5.3% of them singletons. Study-wide findings and caveats: Matched ankylosing spondylitis synovial fluid reportedly contained a significantly enriched population of disease-linked clones. In peripheral blood, disease-linked CD8+ clones occurred at relatively low frequencies. For ankylosing spondylitis blood, a TCR beta motif of roughly 8 highly homologous variants appeared characteristic.

The sequencing sample was made of blood, either unsorted or a sorted T cell fraction (not recorded which). J is TRBJ1-5 and V is TRBV5-5; 7 bases line up with TRBD1. This TCR was recovered from a male donor with ankylosing spondylitis. The CDR3: CASSLLQGMGNQPQHF. CDR3 sequence (DNA): TGTGCCAGCAGCCTATTACAGGGGATGGGTAATCAGCCCCAGCATTTT.